This T cell receptor beta chain was documented in a study of cytomegalovirus exposure and HLA in healthy donors. The V gene's germline CDR1 is SGHRS and CDR2 YFSETQ. CDR3 size: 15 residues. V was clipped by 4 bases and J by 0 bases, with 12 bases between them. The PCR contained 60 Vbeta and 13 Jbeta primers. Libraries were prepared by immunoSEQ multiplex PCR; TCRdb keeps only in-frame clonotypes and omits some of them. The sample holds 180,000 or so clones, about three quarters seen once. This chain links TRBV5-1 with TRBJ2-3; a possible D gene is TRBD2 (6 bases). The material sequenced was PBMCs. The receptor was isolated from a young man in good health and CMV-seronegative. The CDR3 sequence: CASSLLAASTDTQYF. The CDR3 DNA reads as TGCGCCAGCAGCCTTTTAGCGGCGAGCACAGATACGCAGTATTTT.